The entry below gives a single T cell receptor beta chain sequence along with its context. Its antigen is not known. Sample treatment: oral pan-JAK inhibitor, 5-10 mg twice daily. Sampling of alopecia areata patients yielded lesional scalp punch biopsies as well as peripheral blood. These data are taken from a study of CD8+ T cells in alopecia areata. Extraction of RNA preceded its reverse transcription into cDNA, which served as the sequencing template. The repertoire was sequenced with immunoSEQ multiplex PCR; TCRdb's copy has only in-frame clones and lacks some. The data hold approximately 100,000 clones, with just under 60% observed a single time. Study-level points and caveats: Mice gave a clearer picture of TCR sharing than patients did, possibly for HLA-related reasons. For lesional scalp, especially alopecia totalis/universalis, clonality was higher than in normal scalp.

The specimen comprised CD8+ T cells sorted from blood, sampled at approximately week 61, from a patient treated with tofacitinib. The sequence derives from a human donor with alopecia areata.

CDR3 sequence reads: CAWTSGYEMNTEAFF. The CDR3 nucleotides read TGTGCCTGGACATCGGGGTATGAGATGAACACTGAAGCTTTCTTT. The rearrangement uses TRBV30 and TRBJ1-1; D unclear. V was clipped by 4 bases and J by 0 bases, with 15 bases between them. This CDR3 is 15 amino acids long. The germline gives CDR1 GTSNPN, CDR2 SVGIG (reference sequence). The full variable domain, rest sourced from reference TRBV30 and TRBJ1-1, is SQTIHQWPATLVQPVGSPLSLECTVEGTSNPNLYWYRQAAGRGLQLLFYSVGIGQISSEVPQNLSASRPQDRQFILSSKKLLLSDSGFYLCAWTSGYEMNTEAFFGQGTRLTVV.